This TCR beta chain was sequenced during a study of graft-versus-host responses after intestinal transplantation. Using immunoSEQ multiplex PCR, the repertoire was profiled, and TCRdb retains in-frame clones only, with some absent. The sample gives some 15,000 clones, 93% of which show up once; 4% to 5.5% is in the top ten. Material: PBMCs, obtained around 1,000 days after intestinal transplantation. The sequence was obtained from a human patient who received an intestinal transplant, so some T cells may come from the graft donor.

The CDR3 DNA reads as TGCGCCAGCAGCTTGTGGGGGGGCCATCGGGACAGGGGTGACGCTGGGTATGGCTACACCTTC. Encoded protein: CASSLWGGHRDRGDAGYGYTF. V and J are TRBV5-1 and TRBJ1-2, with 10 bases identical to TRBD1. V dropped 1 base and J dropped 5; count of bases not matched to a gene: 23. There are 21 residues in the CDR3. Germline loops: CDR1 SGHRS, CDR2 YFSETQ.